This T cell receptor (beta chain) derives from a study of a mutant IDH1 vaccine in newly diagnosed glioma. Overall study: Week 35 brought visit V12, which was followed by visit V13 at week 47.

Concerning this clone itself: Its antigen is not identified.

The CDR3 loop spans 17 amino acids. CDR1 and CDR2 from the germline V gene are MGHRA and YSYEKL. Time point reported: week 35, safety follow-up. Vaccine doses each comprised 300 ug of mutant IDH1 20-mer peptide, with topical imiquimod. Each patient was administered eight vaccinations, scheduled in weeks 1, 3, 5, 7, 11, 15, 19 and 23. Generated by immunoSEQ multiplex PCR, the TCRdb table keeps only in-frame clones and is missing some. There are around 69,000 clones in the sample; more than 85% occur only once, and roughly 2% lies in the top ten. This sequence joins TRBV4-1 and TRBJ2-5, with D unclear. Matching the DNA end better, TRBJ2-7 makes the J call doubtful. Sequenced here: PBMCs, sampled from a glioma patient whose treatment included an IDH1 peptide vaccine. This receptor was taken from a man in his thirties or forties with glioma. The chain's CDR3 is CASSQESRTELAYEQYF. As DNA, the CDR3 is TGCGCCAGCAGCCAAGAGTCCCGGACGGAATTAGCCTACGAGCAGTACTTC.